This T cell receptor beta chain appears in the sequencing data of a study of neoadjuvant anti-PD-1 for oral cavity cancer. This clone is a singleton in its sample. Time point meaning: after neoadjuvant nivolumab, at surgical resection. These oral cavity squamous cell carcinomas were HPV-negative and locally advanced. No culture or expansion preceded analysis of these blood cells. The CDR3 runs 14 residues. V lost 3 bases, J lost 1 base, and 0 bases stayed unmatched. Germline V lookup: CDR1 LNHNV, CDR2 YYDKDF (reference sequence). Repertoires were generated with immunoSEQ multiplex PCR, while TCRdb's copy carries only in-frame clones and drops some. The sample has over 65,000 clones, approximately 87% seen once.

The material was PBMCs, obtained after nivolumab (anti-PD-1) treatment. The rearrangement links TRBV15 to TRBJ1-1, with 9 bases lining up with TRBD1. This receptor was obtained from a person aged 35 to 85 with oral cavity squamous cell carcinoma. CDR3: CATSRGQGNTEAFF. The CDR3 coding sequence is TGTGCCACCAGCAGGGGACAGGGGAACACTGAAGCTTTCTTT.